The 12 T cell receptor beta chains in this list originate from one sample, sequenced in a study of blood T cell repertoires in COVID-19. The method was immunoSEQ multiplex PCR; TCRdb's version includes in-frame clones alone and lacks a portion of them. The table shows some 220,000 clones, with 85% to 90% occurring only once. The specimen was PBMCs or T cells enriched from blood (not recorded which). These receptors came from a woman under 30 in a cohort exposed to, infected with or recovered from COVID-19 (not recorded which).

CDR3 nucleotide sequence: TGTGCCAGCAATGCCGCCGGGAACACCGGGGAGCTGTTTTTT. Protein product: CASNAAGNTGELFF. The chain joins TRBV3-1 (or the pseudogene TRBV3-2) to TRBJ2-2, with D unresolved. Germline V gene lookup returns CDR1 LGHDT and CDR2 YNNKEL (reference sequence). The CDR3 has 14 amino acids. Trimming pared 7 bases from V and 1 base from J, leaving 10 bases between.

A single count supports this clone. The V and J genes are TRBV11-3 and TRBJ2-2; 12 bases are a match to TRBD2. Germline V CDR1 and CDR2: SGHNT, YENEEA. CDR3 length equals 17 residues. Trimming took 4 bases from V and 0 from J; bases not matched to a gene: 3. CDR3 in DNA: TGTGCCAGCAGCTCGACTAGCGGGAGAGCGAACACCGGGGAGCTGTTTTTT. It encodes CASSSTSGRANTGELFF. Full variable domain (missing parts from reference TRBV11-3 and TRBJ2-2): EAGVVQSPRYKIIEKKQPVAFWCNPISGHNTLYWYLQNLGQGPELLIRYENEEAVDDSQLPKDRFSAERLKGVDSTLKIQPAELGDSAVYLCASSSTSGRANTGELFFGEGSRLTVL.

The genes are TRBV5-1 and TRBJ2-5; the match to TRBD2 covers 8 bases. Germline V lookup: CDR1 SGHRS, CDR2 YFSETQ. The CDR3 loop spans 15 amino acids. V shed 0 bases, J shed 1 base, and the junction held 2 bases outside the gene matches. The CDR3 spells CASSLATSGQETQYF. The DNA of the CDR3 is TGCGCCAGCAGCTTGGCCACTAGCGGCCAAGAGACCCAGTACTTC.

Comments on this clone: One junction end does not reproduce the germline sequence, and a read error may be involved. The J gene is TRBJ1-3, the V gene TRBV7-9; D not resolved. Germline-derived CDR1 and CDR2 are SEHNR and FQNEAQ (reference sequence). The CDR3 contains 12 residues. The chain's CDR3 is CASSQTGNTIYF. Here the CDR3 DNA reads TGTGCCAGCAGCCAGACTGGGAACACCATATATTTT.

The gene calls are TRBV5-4 and TRBJ1-2; no firm D call. The V end lost 3 bases, the J end lost 4 bases, and 16 bases lay between the germline ends. Germline CDR1 SGHNT, CDR2 YYREEE (reference sequence). The CDR3 contains 15 residues. CDR3 sequence: CASSSGEPGLYGYTF. The CDR3 region has the DNA TGTGCCAGCAGCTCCGGGGAGCCGGGTCTCTATGGCTACACCTTC.

CDR3 bases: TGTGCCAGCTCCCCCGGGGACTTCCTAGCGGATACGCAGTATTTT. This encodes CASSPGDFLADTQYF. The chain recombines TRBV18 with TRBJ2-3; TRBD2 is a possible D gene (6 bases). The germline V gene encodes CDR1 KGHSH and CDR2 LQKENI. V was trimmed by 6 bases and J by 6 bases, leaving 19 bases between them. The CDR3 sequence is 15 residues long.

This clone was detected only a few times. The CDR3 bases are TGTGCCAGCAGCTTGGAGCGGGACAGGGGTTCGACTAATGAAAAACTGTTTTTT. Translated, it gives CASSLERDRGSTNEKLFF. The chain couples TRBV11-2 to TRBJ1-4; 10 bases are shared with TRBD1. Germline V gene lookup returns CDR1 SGHAT and CDR2 FQNNGV. The CDR3 spans 18 residues. Trimming removed 3 bases from V and 2 bases from J; junction bases left unmatched: 9.

The CDR3: CASSESTGTSGRGTDTQYF. The CDR3 DNA sequence: TGCGCCAGCAGTGAGTCGACGGGGACTAGCGGGAGAGGAACAGATACGCAGTATTTT. The genes are TRBV10-1 and TRBJ2-3, with 14 bases matching TRBD2. V was pared by 0 bases and J by 3 bases, with 8 bases of the junction left unmatched. Germline CDR1 and CDR2: WNHNN and SYGVQD (reference sequence). This CDR3 has 19 residues.

This clone was recorded only once. This rearrangement joins TRBV19 to TRBJ1-1, with D perhaps TRBD1 (5 bases). V was cut by 6 bases and J by 1 base, with 12 bases left in between. Germline lookup yields CDR1 LNHDA and CDR2 SQIVND (reference sequence). The CDR3 length is 14 residues. The CDR3 bases are TGTGCCAGTAGGCCGGACAAATGGAACACTGAAGCTTTCTTT. It translates to CASRPDKWNTEAFF.

J is TRBJ2-4 and V is TRBV11-3; 9 nucleotides align to TRBD2. The CDR3 extends over 16 amino acids. Germline V lookup: CDR1 SGHNT, CDR2 YENEEA. V lost 1 base and J lost 7; bases outside the gene matches: 8. The CDR3 DNA reads TGTGCCAGCAGCTTAGTGGCGGGAGGGCCTATGAACATTCAGTACTTC. It yields the protein CASSLVAGGPMNIQYF.

V usage is TRBV25-1 and J usage is TRBJ1-5; D might be TRBD1 (5 bases). Per germline, CDR1 MGHDK and CDR2 SYGVNS. The CDR3 runs 13 residues. The V and J ends lost 3 bases and 6 bases respectively, with 9 bases between them. CDR3 in DNA: TGTGCCAGCAGTGACAGGGAATCTCAGCCCCAGCATTTT. It codes for CASSDRESQPQHF.

CDR3 coding DNA: TGTGCCAGCAGCCCAACCCGGGACAGGGCTTGGATGGAGCAGTTCTTC. Residues: CASSPTRDRAWMEQFF. The gene calls are TRBV7-6 and TRBJ2-1; 9 positions agree with TRBD1. The CDR3 length is 16 residues. V gave up 5 bases and J gave up 10 bases; unmatched junction bases: 15. Germline V gene data show CDR1 as SGHVS and CDR2 as FNYEAQ.